Below, one TCR beta chain is given with its context. The antigen remains unidentified. The data are from a study of T-cell reconstitution after alpha-beta-depleted transplantation in children. Study-wide results and caveats: In patients about two months after transplant, alpha-beta T cells reportedly arose from several hundred expanded graft clones.

Unique molecular identifiers were used to barcode this TCRbeta library. TCRdb re-called the PCR reads through MiXCR, storing one row per CDR3 protein. The sample holds about 250,000 distinct CDR3 sequences, roughly a quarter seen once. The CDR3 is 13 residues long. The germline gives CDR1 KGHDR, CDR2 SFDVKD. Trimming cost V 5 bases and J 5 bases, with 9 bases left between them. The TCR was taken from a female patient aged 2 to 10 who had a stem cell transplant for congenital amegakaryocytic thrombocytopenia, so the T cells may come from the graft donor. V and J are TRBV24-1 and TRBJ2-1, with D hard to call. Sequencing was performed on PBMCs, mostly from graft donor cells, taken 360 days after TCRalphabeta/CD19-depleted stem cell transplant. The CDR3 region is CATSGLRDNEQFF. The CDR3 region has the DNA TGTGCCACCAGTGGGCTCCGGGACAATGAGCAGTTCTTC.